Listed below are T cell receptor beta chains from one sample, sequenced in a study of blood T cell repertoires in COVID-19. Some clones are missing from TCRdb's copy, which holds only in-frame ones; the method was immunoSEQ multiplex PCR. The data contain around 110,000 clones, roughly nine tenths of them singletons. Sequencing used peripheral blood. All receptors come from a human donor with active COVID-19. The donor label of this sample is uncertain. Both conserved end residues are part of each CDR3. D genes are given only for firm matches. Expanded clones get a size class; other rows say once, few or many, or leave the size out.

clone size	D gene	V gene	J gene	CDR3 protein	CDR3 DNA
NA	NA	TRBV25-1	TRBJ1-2	CASSESGVGHYGYTF	TGTGCCAGCAGTGAATCAGGGGTAGGGCACTATGGCTACACCTTC
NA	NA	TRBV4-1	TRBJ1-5	CASSQVLMGGNQPQHF	TGCGCCAGCAGCCAAGTATTAATGGGAGGGAATCAGCCCCAGCATTTT
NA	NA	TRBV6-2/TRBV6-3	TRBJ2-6	CASSSALSGATSGANVLTF	TGTGCCAGCAGTTCGGCCTTATCAGGGGCCACCTCTGGGGCCAACGTCCTGACTTTC
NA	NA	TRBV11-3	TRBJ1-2	CASSLGPIYGYTF	TGTGCCAGCAGCTTAGGTCCCATCTATGGCTACACCTTC
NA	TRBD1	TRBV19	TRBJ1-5	CASSPGQGRNQPQHF	TGTGCCAGTAGCCCTGGACAGGGGAGGAATCAGCCCCAGCATTTT
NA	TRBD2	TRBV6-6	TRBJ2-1	CASSKGTSGDNEQFF	TGTGCCAGCAGCAAAGGGACTAGCGGGGACAATGAGCAGTTCTTC
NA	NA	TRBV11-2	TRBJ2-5	CASSFMAVVTETQYF	TGTGCCAGCAGCTTTATGGCCGTGGTTACGGAGACCCAGTACTTC
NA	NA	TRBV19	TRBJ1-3	CASSIGQLGNTIYF	TGTGCCAGTAGTATCGGACAGCTTGGAAACACCATATATTTT
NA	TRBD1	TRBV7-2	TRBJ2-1	CASSRDRVNEQFF	TGTGCCAGCAGCCGAGACAGGGTCAATGAGCAGTTCTTC
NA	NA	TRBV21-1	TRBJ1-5	CASSKETGGSQPQHF	TGTGCCAGCAGCAAAGAAACAGGGGGCAGTCAGCCCCAGCATTTT
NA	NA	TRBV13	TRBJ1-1	CASSSYSSYYTEAFF	TGTGCCAGCAGCTCCTACAGCTCTTATTACACTGAAGCTTTCTTT
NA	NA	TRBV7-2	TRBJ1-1	CASSSSPREEAFF	TGTGCCAGCAGCAGCAGCCCACGGGAGGAAGCTTTCTTT
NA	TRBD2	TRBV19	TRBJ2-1	CASSIASGGYNEQFF	TGTGCCAGTAGTATAGCTAGCGGGGGTTACAATGAGCAGTTCTTC
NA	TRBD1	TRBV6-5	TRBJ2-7	CASSRDRDAEQYF	TGTGCCAGCAGCCGGGACAGGGACGCCGAGCAGTACTTC
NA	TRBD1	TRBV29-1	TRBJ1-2	CSTRRGSGYGYTF	TGCAGTACACGCAGGGGGTCAGGCTATGGCTACACCTTC
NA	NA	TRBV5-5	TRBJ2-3	CASSLGGTPSFVDTQYF	TGTGCCAGCAGCTTGGGAGGGACACCATCCTTCGTAGATACGCAGTATTTT
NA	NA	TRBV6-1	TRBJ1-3	CASSDLGRGRSSGNTIYF	TGTGCCAGCAGTGACTTGGGCAGGGGTAGGAGCTCTGGAAACACCATATATTTT
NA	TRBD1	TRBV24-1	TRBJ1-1	CATTQGANTEAFF	TGTGCCACCACCCAGGGGGCGAACACTGAAGCTTTCTTT
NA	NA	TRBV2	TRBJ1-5	CASSLQGGNQPQHF	TGTGCCAGCAGCCTACAGGGAGGGAATCAGCCCCAGCATTTT
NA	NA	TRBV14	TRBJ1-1	CASSLTGFMNTEAFF	TGTGCCAGCAGCCTGACAGGATTCATGAACACTGAAGCTTTCTTT
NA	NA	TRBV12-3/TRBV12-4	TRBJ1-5	CASSLGGHQPQHF	TGTGCCAGCAGTTTAGGGGGGCATCAGCCCCAGCATTTT
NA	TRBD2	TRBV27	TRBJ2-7	CASSPSGLAAGSSYEQYF	TGTGCCAGCAGTCCCTCTGGACTAGCGGCGGGCAGCTCCTACGAGCAGTACTTC
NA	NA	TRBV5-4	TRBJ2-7	CASSLGGASSYEQYF	TGTGCCAGCAGCTTGGGCGGGGCTAGCTCCTACGAGCAGTACTTC
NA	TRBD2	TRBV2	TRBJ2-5	CASNWGLAGGRETQYF	TGTGCCAGCAACTGGGGCCTAGCGGGGGGGCGAGAGACCCAGTACTTC
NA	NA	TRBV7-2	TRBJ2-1	CASSPGGLQGQFF	TGTGCCAGCAGCCCCGGGGGGTTACAGGGGCAGTTCTTC
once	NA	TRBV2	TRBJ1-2	CASSEWEGAGDYGYTF	TGTGCCAGCAGTGAGTGGGAAGGGGCAGGGGACTATGGCTACACCTTC
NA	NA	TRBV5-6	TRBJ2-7	CASFPEGAPPYEQYF	TGTGCCAGCTTCCCCGAGGGCGCGCCCCCCTACGAGCAGTACTTC
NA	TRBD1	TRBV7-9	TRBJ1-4	CASSLRQGAYPEKLFF	TGTGCCAGCAGCTTAAGGCAGGGGGCGTACCCTGAAAAACTGTTTTTT
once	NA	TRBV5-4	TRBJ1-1	CASRLNTEAFF	TGTGCCAGCCGGTTGAACACTGAAGCTTTCTTT
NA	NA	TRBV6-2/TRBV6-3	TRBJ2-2	CASSYVLANTGELFF	TGTGCCAGCAGTTACGTACTAGCTAACACCGGGGAGCTGTTTTTT
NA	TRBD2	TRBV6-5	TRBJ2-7	CASSYSGIPTEQYF	TGTGCCAGCAGTTACAGCGGGATACCTACGGAGCAGTACTTC
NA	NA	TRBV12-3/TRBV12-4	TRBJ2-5	CASSRGSKETQYF	TGTGCCAGCAGTCGCGGATCAAAAGAGACCCAGTACTTC
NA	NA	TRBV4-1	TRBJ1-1	CASSHWDYINTEAFF	TGCGCCAGCAGCCACTGGGACTATATTAACACTGAAGCTTTCTTT
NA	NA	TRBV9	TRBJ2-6	CASSPHYSHSGANVLTF	TGTGCCAGCAGTCCTCATTACAGCCACTCTGGGGCCAACGTCCTGACTTTC
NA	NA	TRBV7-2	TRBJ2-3	CASSAQLATPTDTQYF	TGTGCCAGCAGCGCGCAACTAGCCACCCCCACAGATACGCAGTATTTT
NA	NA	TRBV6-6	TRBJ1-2	CASSLRESGYTF	TGTGCCAGCAGTTTGCGGGAGAGTGGCTACACCTTC
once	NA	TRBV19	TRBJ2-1	CATTDSQGPQFF	TGTGCCACCACGGACAGCCAGGGGCCGCAGTTCTTC
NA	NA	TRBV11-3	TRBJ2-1	CASSPHRGQGNEQFF	TGTGCCAGCAGCCCCCATAGGGGACAAGGGAATGAGCAGTTCTTC
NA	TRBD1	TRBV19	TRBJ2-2	CASSSRTGGSGELFF	TGTGCCAGTAGTAGTAGGACAGGGGGGTCCGGGGAGCTGTTTTTT
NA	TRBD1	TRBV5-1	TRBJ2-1	CASSSPRDRVNNEQFF	TGCGCCAGCAGCTCGCCCCGGGACAGGGTTAACAATGAGCAGTTCTTC
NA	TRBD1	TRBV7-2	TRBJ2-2	CASSLVVGQGAGELFF	TGTGCCAGCAGCTTAGTCGTCGGACAGGGGGCCGGGGAGCTGTTTTTT
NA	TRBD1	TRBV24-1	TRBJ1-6	CATSAPEGGTGGLYSPLHF	TGTGCCACCAGTGCCCCCGAGGGGGGGACAGGGGGCCTGTATTCACCCCTCCACTTT
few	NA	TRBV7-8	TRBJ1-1	CASRKDLVGEAEAFF	TGTGCCAGCAGAAAAGATCTAGTGGGGGAGGCTGAAGCTTTCTTT
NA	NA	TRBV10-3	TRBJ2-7	CAIKGEGVWQYF	TGTGCCATCAAGGGAGAGGGGGTATGGCAGTACTTC
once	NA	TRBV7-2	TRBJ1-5	CASSEGRDINQPQHF	TGTGCCAGCAGTGAAGGGAGGGATATTAATCAGCCCCAGCATTTT